This entry is about one T cell receptor beta chain. This record belongs to a study of T cell changes during pregnancy in multiple sclerosis. There are 10 residues in the CDR3. The germline V gene encodes CDR1 MRHNA and CDR2 SNTAGT. The V gene lost 1 base and the J gene lost 11 bases, with 5 bases spanning the gap. Sequencing used immunoSEQ multiplex PCR; TCRdb keeps in-frame clones, though not all of them. The profile shows 65,000 to 80,000 clones, about 93% of them singletons. This receptor was taken from a female donor with multiple sclerosis, enrolled in a pregnancy study. The sample was peripheral blood, taken in the first trimester of pregnancy. The V gene is TRBV6-4, the J gene TRBJ1-1; D ambiguous. The CDR3 DNA follows: TGTGCCAGCAGTGACTACTGGGCTTTCTTT. The encoded protein is CASSDYWAFF.